The clone carrying this TCR beta chain was observed a few times. Its target is unknown. V was shortened by 3 bases and J by 2 bases, with 11 bases between the two germline ends. Germline V lookup: CDR1 SGHNT, CDR2 YYREEE (reference sequence). The CDR3 length is 14 residues. The data were taken from a study of cytomegalovirus exposure and HLA in healthy donors. Study results and caveats: In a later analysis, about 17,000 TCR beta sequences were associated with HLA alleles at 0.05 false discovery rate.

PCR primers comprised 60 Vbeta and 13 Jbeta primers. Produced via immunoSEQ multiplex PCR; TCRdb's table is partial and in-frame only. The sample has about 220,000 clones; over 65% are singletons. The sequence was collected from a man aged 18 to 35 in good health and CMV-seronegative. The rearrangement uses TRBV5-4 and TRBJ1-2; D not resolved. The sample comprised PBMCs. The CDR3 DNA is TGTGCCAGCAGCTCCTTACAGAGAAACTATGGCTACACCTTC. It is translated as CASSSLQRNYGYTF. The full variable domain, rest sourced from reference TRBV5-4 and TRBJ1-2, is ETGVTQSPTHLIKTRGQQVTLRCSSQSGHNTVSWYQQALGQGPQFIFQYYREEENGRGNFPPRFSGLQFPNYSSELNVNALELDDSALYLCASSSLQRNYGYTFGSGTRLTVV.